This is a list of T cell receptor beta chains from one sample in a study of T cell responses to AZD1222 COVID-19 vaccine. Sequencing used immunoSEQ multiplex PCR; TCRdb keeps in-frame clones, though not all of them. The profile covers 95,000 to 150,000 clones, with less than 95% appearing a single time and about 4.3% taken by the ten largest. This material consisted of peripheral blood, taken on day 0 of MenACWY control vaccination. These receptor sequences come from an adult in good health. Both conserved end residues are part of each CDR3. A D gene is named only where the DNA matches it firmly. Size values are once, few and many counts, or a class for expanded clones, and some rows have none.

v_gene: TRBV18; j_gene: TRBJ2-5; d_gene: NA; abundance: NA; CDR3aa: CASSPELSETQYF; CDR3nt: TGTGCCAGCTCACCAGAATTGAGCGAGACCCAGTACTTC
v_gene: TRBV25-1; j_gene: TRBJ2-1; d_gene: NA; abundance: once; CDR3aa: CASSERVLFGSYNEQFF; CDR3nt: TGTGCCAGCAGTGAAAGGGTTTTGTTCGGGTCCTACAATGAGCAGTTCTTC
v_gene: TRBV5-4; j_gene: TRBJ2-7; d_gene: TRBD2; abundance: NA; CDR3aa: CASSSSSGRAELNEQYF; CDR3nt: TGTGCCAGCAGCTCTTCTAGCGGGAGGGCCGAGCTCAACGAGCAGTACTTC
v_gene: TRBV7-6; j_gene: TRBJ1-1; d_gene: NA; abundance: NA; CDR3aa: CASSSFRDAGLNTEAFF; CDR3nt: TGTGCCAGCAGCTCCTTCCGGGACGCCGGATTGAACACTGAAGCTTTCTTT
v_gene: TRBV5-1; j_gene: TRBJ2-7; d_gene: NA; abundance: NA; CDR3aa: CASSDPRGQGYEQYF; CDR3nt: TGCGCCAGCAGCGACCCCAGGGGCCAGGGCTACGAGCAGTACTTC
v_gene: TRBV28; j_gene: TRBJ2-7; d_gene: NA; abundance: NA; CDR3aa: CASSPTGASYEQYF; CDR3nt: TGTGCCAGCAGTCCAACGGGGGCCTCCTACGAGCAGTACTTC
v_gene: TRBV6-4; j_gene: TRBJ2-1; d_gene: NA; abundance: NA; CDR3aa: CASSDDSSYNEQFF; CDR3nt: TGTGCCAGCAGCGACGACAGCTCCTACAATGAGCAGTTCTTC
v_gene: TRBV29-1; j_gene: TRBJ2-3; d_gene: NA; abundance: few; CDR3aa: CSVKSDTDTQYF; CDR3nt: TGCAGCGTTAAGTCAGACACAGATACGCAGTATTTT
v_gene: TRBV6-1; j_gene: TRBJ2-1; d_gene: NA; abundance: NA; CDR3aa: CASSETGLDEQFF; CDR3nt: TGTGCCAGCAGTGAGACAGGTTTGGATGAGCAGTTCTTC
v_gene: TRBV30; j_gene: TRBJ2-4; d_gene: TRBD2; abundance: NA; CDR3aa: CAWNGLAGPKNIQYF; CDR3nt: TGTGCCTGGAACGGACTAGCGGGACCCAAAAACATTCAGTACTTC
v_gene: TRBV10-3; j_gene: TRBJ1-6; d_gene: NA; abundance: NA; CDR3aa: CAIAEDNSPLHF; CDR3nt: TGTGCCATCGCAGAGGATAATTCACCCCTCCACTTT
v_gene: TRBV18; j_gene: TRBJ2-2; d_gene: NA; abundance: NA; CDR3aa: CASSQGVTGELFF; CDR3nt: TGTGCCAGCTCACAAGGGGTGACCGGGGAGCTGTTTTTT
v_gene: TRBV29-1; j_gene: TRBJ1-1; d_gene: NA; abundance: NA; CDR3aa: CSVEPGSNTEAFF; CDR3nt: TGCAGCGTTGAACCAGGTTCGAACACTGAAGCTTTCTTT
v_gene: TRBV5-6; j_gene: TRBJ1-1; d_gene: NA; abundance: NA; CDR3aa: CASSLVEGLNTEAFF; CDR3nt: TGTGCCAGCAGCTTGGTCGAGGGGTTGAACACTGAAGCTTTCTTT